This T cell receptor (beta chain) is from a study of patients and donors after allogeneic stem cell transplantation. This clonotype was detected a few times. TCRdb processed the RT-PCR reads anew with MiXCR; each CDR3 protein has one entry. The sample records 190,000 or so distinct CDR3 sequences, 40% to 45% being singletons. V was clipped by 1 base and J by 3 bases, with 8 bases between them. Germline V CDR1 and CDR2: KGHDR, SFDVKD. The CDR3 consists of 14 residues. The chain combines TRBV24-1 with TRBJ1-2; D perhaps matches TRBD1 (5 bases). This receptor was obtained from a human donor who was either an allogeneic HSCT recipient or a stem cell or donor lymphocyte infusion donor (not recorded which). It is not recorded whose cells these are; they may come from a transplant donor. Sequenced input: blood, either unsorted or a sorted T cell fraction (not recorded which). CDR3 region: CATSDFGADYGYTF. For the CDR3, the DNA is TGTGCCACCAGTGATTTTGGGGCGGACTATGGCTACACCTTC.